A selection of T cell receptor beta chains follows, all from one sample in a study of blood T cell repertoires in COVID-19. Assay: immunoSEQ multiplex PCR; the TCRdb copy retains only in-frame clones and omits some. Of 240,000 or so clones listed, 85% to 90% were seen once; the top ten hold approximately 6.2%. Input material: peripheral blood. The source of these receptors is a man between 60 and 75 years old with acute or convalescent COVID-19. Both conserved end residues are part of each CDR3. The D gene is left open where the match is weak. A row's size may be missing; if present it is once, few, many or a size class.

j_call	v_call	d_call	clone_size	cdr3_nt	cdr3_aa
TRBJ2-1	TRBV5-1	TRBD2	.	TGCGCCAGCAGCACTCAGACTAGCGGGATTGGAAATGAGCAGTTCTTC	CASSTQTSGIGNEQFF
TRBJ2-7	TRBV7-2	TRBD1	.	TGTGCCAGCAGCCCGCTAGGGACAGGGTCCTACGAGCAGTACTTC	CASSPLGTGSYEQYF
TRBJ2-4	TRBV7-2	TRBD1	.	TGTGCCAGCAGCTTAGGGTTTGACAGGGGGGCCAAAAACATTCAGTACTTC	CASSLGFDRGAKNIQYF
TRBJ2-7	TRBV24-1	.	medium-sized	TGTGCCACCAGTGACCCGAACGGACAGCCCTACGAGCAGTACTTC	CATSDPNGQPYEQYF
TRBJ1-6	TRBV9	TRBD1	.	TGTGCCAGCAGCGTAGGAGGGGGCGGTTCACCCCTCCACTTT	CASSVGGGGSPLHF
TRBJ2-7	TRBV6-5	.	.	TGTGCCAGCAGTCCCCACACACAGTCCTACGAGCAGTACTTC	CASSPHTQSYEQYF
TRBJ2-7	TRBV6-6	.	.	TGTGCCAGCAGTTACTCGGGGCAGGGTAGCTCCTACGAGCAGTACTTC	CASSYSGQGSSYEQYF
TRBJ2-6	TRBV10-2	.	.	TGCGCCAGCACTACAGGCTCTGGGGCCAACGTCCTGACTTTC	CASTTGSGANVLTF
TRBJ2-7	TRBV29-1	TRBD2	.	TGCAGCGTTTCTCTAGCGGGAGGCTACGAGCAGTACTTC	CSVSLAGGYEQYF
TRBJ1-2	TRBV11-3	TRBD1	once	TGTGCCAGCAGCCCGGGACAGGAGTCTAACTATGGCTACACCTTC	CASSPGQESNYGYTF
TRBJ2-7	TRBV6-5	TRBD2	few	TGTGCCAGCACCAAGTGGGGGGAGGGTCCCGTCGAGCAGTACTTC	CASTKWGEGPVEQYF
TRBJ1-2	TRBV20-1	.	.	TGCAGTGCTAGACAGGGGTATGGCTACACCTTC	CSARQGYGYTF
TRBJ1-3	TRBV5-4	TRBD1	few	TGTGCCAGCAGCCCACGATTAGGGACAGCTGGAAACACCATATATTTT	CASSPRLGTAGNTIYF
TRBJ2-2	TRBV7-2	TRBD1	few	TGTGCCAGCAGCACGACAGGGGGCTTATCGACCGGGGAGCTGTTTTTT	CASSTTGGLSTGELFF
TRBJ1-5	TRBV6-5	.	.	TGTGCCAGCAGCACGGACGGACTCAATCAGCCCCAGCATTTT	CASSTDGLNQPQHF
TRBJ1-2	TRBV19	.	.	TGTGCCAGTAGTATCACTGGGGCTGGCTACACCTTC	CASSITGAGYTF
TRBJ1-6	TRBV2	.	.	TGTGCCAGCATTGCTGTCCGGGAGGTGGATTCACCCCTCCACTTT	CASIAVREVDSPLHF
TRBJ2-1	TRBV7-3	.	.	TGTGCCAGCAGCCAGGGGCGCAATGAGCAGTTCTTC	CASSQGRNEQFF
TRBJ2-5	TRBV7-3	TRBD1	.	TGTGCCAGCAGCTTGGACAGGGGGAAAGAGACCCAGTACTTC	CASSLDRGKETQYF
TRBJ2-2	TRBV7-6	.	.	TGTGCCAGCAGCTTAGGGCAGAACCTCGCGAACACCGGGGAGCTGTTTTTT	CASSLGQNLANTGELFF
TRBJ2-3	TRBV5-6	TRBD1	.	TGTGCCAGCAGCACCCGACAGGGGGTGGCAGATACGCAGTATTTT	CASSTRQGVADTQYF
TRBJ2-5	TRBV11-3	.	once	TGTGCCAGCAGCTTAGGACTGCAAGAGACCCAGTACTTC	CASSLGLQETQYF